This TCR beta chain was recorded in a study of T-cell reconstitution after alpha-beta-depleted transplantation in children. Points from the study as a whole: The main origin of T-cell counts and diversity one year after transplant was newly produced T cells.

The authors prepared the TCRbeta library with unique molecular identifiers. MiXCR, run by TCRdb on the PCR reads, gives a single entry per CDR3 protein. The sample shows about 870,000 distinct CDR3 sequences, roughly 15% of them seen only once. In the case of this clonotype: The antigen is not known.

Sequencing used PBMCs, mostly from graft donor cells, obtained 360 days after TCRalphabeta/CD19-depleted stem cell transplant. This receptor was identified in a male patient aged 10-17 years who had a stem cell transplant for acute lymphoblastic leukemia, so the T cells may come from the graft donor.

The CDR3 is CASSATVTSYEQYF. CDR3 sequence (DNA): TGTGCCAGTAGTGCCACAGTCACTTCCTACGAGCAGTACTTC. V and J are TRBV19 and TRBJ2-7; D not resolved. CDR1 LNHDA and CDR2 SQIVND come from the germline V gene (reference sequence). The germline V and J ends were trimmed by 5 bases and 1 base, with 12 bases remaining between them. The CDR3 sequence is 14 residues long.